These 29 T cell receptor beta chains share one sample of origin, sequenced in a study of neurological immune-mediated disorders. TCRdb called the 5' RACE reads again in MiXCR, with one record for every CDR3 protein. The sample lists roughly 20,000 distinct CDR3 sequences, roughly 17% occurring once. Sequenced material: CD8+ T cells from blood. These receptors were collected from a woman aged 18-29 years with multiple sclerosis.

This clonotype appeared once. V and J are TRBV18 and TRBJ1-2, with no clear D. The CDR3 totals 15 residues. Trimming shortened V by 6 bases and J by 4 bases, and 18 bases separated the two germline ends. Germline CDR1 is KGHSH and CDR2 is LQKENI. The CDR3 nucleotides are TGTGCCAGCTCCCCGGTTTCGCCTTGGGGCTATGGCTACACCTTC. Translating gives CASSPVSPWGYGYTF.

This clonotype was seen ten or more times. The gene calls are TRBV29-1 and TRBJ2-2; TRBD2 is a possible D gene (6 bases). V lost 1 base and J lost 7, with 16 bases in between. The CDR3 covers 15 residues. Per the germline V gene, CDR1 is SQVTM and CDR2 is ANQGSEA. The chain's CDR3 is CSVEGDGRGIGELFF. Written as DNA, the CDR3 is TGCAGCGTTGAAGGCGACGGGAGAGGGATCGGGGAGCTGTTTTTT.

This sequence joins TRBV28 and TRBJ1-1; maybe TRBD1 (5 bases). Deletions cut 3 bases from V and 1 base from J, with 18 bases between. The V gene's germline CDR1 is MDHEN and CDR2 SYDVKM. This CDR3 is built from 17 residues. Here the CDR3 DNA reads TGTGCCAGCAGTTTGGACATCCGGGTTTTACCGAACACTGAAGCTTTCTTT. Its translation: CASSLDIRVLPNTEAFF.

This clonotype was seen many times. The chain has TRBV7-6 and TRBJ2-3; D might be TRBD2 (6 bases). CDR3 length equals 14 residues. Germline V gives CDR1 SGHVS, CDR2 FNYEAQ. V was clipped by 0 bases and J by 4 bases, with 8 bases between them. The CDR3 spells CASSLAGGSDTQYF. CDR3 nucleotides: TGTGCCAGCAGCTTAGCGGGAGGATCAGATACGCAGTATTTT.

This clonotype has ten or more counts. This chain connects TRBV2 to TRBJ1-2; D is perhaps TRBD1 (5 bases). This CDR3 is 15 amino acids long. The V gene's germline CDR1 is SNHLY and CDR2 FYNNEI. The ends were cut back, 8 bases at V and 8 bases at J, with 24 bases in the middle. This CDR3 is CASSRQGGLNRGYTF. The CDR3 DNA reads as TGTGCCAGCTCTCGGCAGGGAGGGTTGAATCGGGGCTACACCTTC.

This clonotype was seen ten or more times. The J gene is TRBJ2-7, the V gene TRBV7-8; D tentatively fits TRBD1 or TRBD2 (5 bases each). Germline-derived CDR1 and CDR2 are SGHVS and FQNEAQ. Trimming took off 4 bases at V and 0 bases at J, with 16 bases between the two ends. CDR3 size: 16 residues. The CDR3 protein is CASSSDGAASSYEQYF. CDR3 sequence (DNA): TGTGCCAGCAGCTCAGACGGGGCCGCTAGCTCCTACGAGCAGTACTTC.

Ten or more counts support this clonotype. This chain joins TRBV11-2 and TRBJ1-2, with D unresolved. The germline gives CDR1 SGHAT, CDR2 FQNNGV. The length of the CDR3 is 12 residues. Trimming shortened V by 3 bases and J by 6 bases, and 8 bases separated the two germline ends. The CDR3 here is CASSLTGNGYTF. Here the CDR3 DNA reads TGTGCCAGCAGCTTGACGGGAAATGGCTACACCTTC.

This clonotype is deemed medium-sized. The rearrangement uses TRBV19 and TRBJ1-5, with TRBD1 as a possible D gene (5 bases). Looked up from germline, CDR1 is LNHDA and CDR2 is SQIVND (reference sequence). Trimming took 6 bases from V and 4 from J, leaving 7 bases between them. There are 12 residues in the CDR3. The CDR3 bases are TGTGCCAGTAGGGGGGGAAATCAGCCCCAGCATTTT. Its protein is CASRGGNQPQHF.

This clonotype was seen ten or more times. The chain recombines TRBV12-3 or TRBV12-4 with TRBJ1-2, with D possibly being TRBD1 (5 bases). V lost 3 bases and J 6 bases, leaving 14 bases between the germline ends. This CDR3 spans 14 amino acids. CDR3 residues: CASSFGQGRDGYTF. The CDR3, as DNA: TGTGCCAGCAGTTTCGGCCAGGGAAGGGATGGCTACACCTTC.

This clonotype was seen ten or more times. V gene TRBV5-1 combines with J gene TRBJ2-1; D is ambiguous. The CDR3 loop spans 14 amino acids. Germline CDR1 is SGHRS and CDR2 is YFSETQ. The V and J ends lost 0 bases and 0 bases respectively, with 4 bases between them. Here the CDR3 reads CASSLVSSYNEQFF. CDR3 nucleotide sequence: TGCGCCAGCAGCTTGGTTAGCTCCTACAATGAGCAGTTCTTC.

In its sample, this clonotype was seen many times. V usage is TRBV27 and J usage is TRBJ2-5, with 7 bases aligning to TRBD2. Germline CDR1 and CDR2: MNHEY and SMNVEV (reference sequence). V lost 7 bases and J lost 4; bases outside the gene matches: 12. The CDR3 runs to 15 residues. CDR3 residues: CASTLAGRVGETQYF. In DNA, the CDR3 is TGTGCCAGCACCCTGGCGGGGAGGGTCGGAGAGACCCAGTACTTC.

In its sample, this clonotype was seen many times. The rearrangement uses TRBV12-3 or TRBV12-4 and TRBJ2-5; D could derive from TRBD1 or TRBD2 (5 bases each). The CDR3 covers 14 residues. Between the trimmed V and J ends, which lost 4 bases and 4 bases, there was a span of 13 bases. The CDR3 is CASSSLGAGETQYF. As DNA, the CDR3 is TGTGCCAGCAGTTCCCTCGGGGCTGGAGAGACCCAGTACTTC.

This clonotype is medium-sized (0.01 to 0.1%). The chain uses TRBV10-3 and TRBJ2-1; D is ambiguous. Germline values: CDR1 ENHRY, CDR2 SYGVKD. V lost 0 bases and J 4 bases, leaving 1 base between the germline ends. The CDR3 contains 12 residues. The CDR3 DNA follows: TGTGCCATCAGTGAGTCTTACAATGAGCAGTTCTTC. Translation gives CAISESYNEQFF.

This clonotype was found many times. The gene calls are TRBV10-3 and TRBJ1-1; no firm D call. This CDR3 is built from 14 residues. Germline CDR1 ENHRY, CDR2 SYGVKD. Trimming took 8 bases from V and 1 from J, leaving 14 bases between them. CDR3 coding DNA: TGTGCCATCGGAGAGGAACGGGCGAACACTGAAGCTTTCTTT. This gives the protein CAIGEERANTEAFF.

This clonotype was picked up many times. The chain links TRBV9 to TRBJ2-2, with D hard to call. V dropped 2 bases and J dropped 0 bases, with 11 bases sitting between them. CDR1 and CDR2 (germline): SGDLS, YYNGEE. The CDR3 is 16 amino acids. The CDR3 DNA reads as TGTGCCAGCAGCGTGACACTACACGCGAACACCGGGGAGCTGTTTTTT. It yields the protein CASSVTLHANTGELFF.

The chain combines TRBV12-3 or TRBV12-4 with TRBJ2-5; D may be TRBD2 (5 bases). The CDR3 length is 15 residues. The V and J ends lost 3 bases and 4 bases respectively, with 15 bases between them. The CDR3 protein is CASSFPSGSSETQYF. The CDR3 nucleotides are TGTGCCAGCAGTTTCCCCTCGGGATCATCAGAGACCCAGTACTTC.

This clonotype was seen repeatedly, ten times or more. The chain recombines TRBV20-1 with TRBJ2-1, with 14 bases matching TRBD2. The V gene's germline CDR1 is DFQATT and CDR2 SNEGSKA (reference sequence). With V trimmed by 3 bases and J by 9 bases, 10 bases remained unmatched. The CDR3 loop spans 16 amino acids. The CDR3 sequence: CSASILGTSGSTEQFF. The CDR3 region has the DNA TGCAGTGCTAGTATTTTAGGGACTAGCGGGAGCACTGAGCAGTTCTTC.

This clonotype has at least ten counts. This chain joins TRBV20-1 and TRBJ1-3, with D possibly matching TRBD1 (6 bases). The CDR3 has 14 amino acids. Trimming stripped 6 bases from V and 0 bases from J, with 12 bases between. Looked up from germline, CDR1 is DFQATT and CDR2 is SNEGSKA (reference sequence). CDR3 loop: CSAMGQNSGNTIYF. The CDR3 DNA is TGCAGTGCAATGGGACAAAACTCTGGAAACACCATATATTTT.

Many counts were recorded for this clonotype. The rearrangement joins TRBV6-6 to TRBJ2-7; TRBD1 might be the D (6 bases). Trimming shortened V by 3 bases and J by 2 bases, and 8 bases separated the two germline ends. This CDR3 contains 13 residues. In germline, CDR1 is MNHNY, CDR2 SVGAGI (reference sequence). CDR3 sequence reads: CASSYNRAYEQYF. For the CDR3, the DNA is TGTGCCAGCAGTTATAACAGGGCCTACGAGCAGTACTTC.

This clonotype came up many times. The chain couples TRBV7-9 to TRBJ2-3; 9 nucleotides align to TRBD2. The V segment lost 2 bases and the J segment 2 bases; nucleotides outside the gene matches: 5. The CDR3 contains 16 residues. Per the germline V gene, CDR1 is SEHNR and CDR2 is FQNEAQ (reference sequence). The DNA for the CDR3 is TGTGCCAGCAGCTTACCGCAGCGGGGGGTCACAGATACGCAGTATTTT. This codes for CASSLPQRGVTDTQYF.

This clonotype occurred many times. This chain links TRBV12-3 or TRBV12-4 with TRBJ2-2; D perhaps matches TRBD2 (6 bases). V was shortened by 4 bases and J by 10 bases, with 16 bases between the two germline ends. The CDR3 totals 14 residues. The DNA for the CDR3 is TGTGCCAGCAGTTCGGGACTCTTAGGTGTGGAGCTGTTTTTT. Its translation: CASSSGLLGVELFF.

At least ten counts were recorded for this clonotype. This sequence joins TRBV27 and TRBJ1-1; no definite D call. Germline CDR1 and CDR2: MNHEY and SMNVEV (reference sequence). The V end was cut by 3 bases, the J end by 1 base, with 6 bases between. The CDR3 loop spans 13 amino acids. The CDR3 DNA reads TGTGCCAGCAGTTTGGCGGAGAACACTGAAGCTTTCTTT. Translated, it gives CASSLAENTEAFF.

This clonotype was observed at least ten times. The chain carries TRBV5-1 and TRBJ1-1; D ambiguous. Trimming left V 7 bases short and J 1 base short, with 11 bases between. The CDR3 is 13 residues long. The germline gives CDR1 SGHRS, CDR2 YFSETQ. CDR3 residues: CASAAIGNTEAFF. CDR3 DNA: TGCGCCAGCGCCGCGATCGGGAACACTGAAGCTTTCTTT. The variable domain in full, with the rest retrieved from reference TRBV5-1 and TRBJ1-1, is KAGVTQTPRYLIKTRGQQVTLSCSPISGHRSVSWYQQTPGQGLQFLFEYFSETQRNKGNFPGRFSGRQFSNSRSEMNVSTLELGDSALYLCASAAIGNTEAFFGQGTRLTVV.

In this sample, this clonotype turned up many times. V gene TRBV10-3 combines with J gene TRBJ2-1, with D unresolved. Germline CDR1 reads ENHRY; CDR2 reads SYGVKD. V gave up 5 bases and J gave up 0 bases, with 5 bases separating them. This CDR3 contains 13 residues. The DNA of the CDR3 is TGTGCCATCAGTCAGAGCTCCTACAATGAGCAGTTCTTC. The encoded protein is CAISQSSYNEQFF.

This clonotype occurred many times. V gene TRBV24-1 combines with J gene TRBJ1-1, with D hard to call. V was cut by 5 bases and J by 11 bases, with 11 bases left in between. The CDR3 length is 11 residues. The germline V gene has CDR1 KGHDR and CDR2 SFDVKD. The CDR3 loop is CATSVSGFAFF. CDR3 nucleotides: TGTGCCACCAGTGTGAGTGGGTTCGCTTTCTTT.

This clonotype was seen just once. V gene TRBV5-1 combines with J gene TRBJ1-2; 8 nucleotides agree with TRBD1. The CDR3 loop spans 17 amino acids. V lost 0 bases to trimming and J lost 4 bases; unmatched junction nucleotides: 11. Germline values: CDR1 SGHRS, CDR2 YFSETQ. Here the CDR3 reads CASSLGQGANPGYGYTF. CDR3 DNA sequence: TGCGCCAGCAGCTTGGGTCAGGGGGCGAACCCTGGCTATGGCTACACCTTC.

This clonotype showed up many times. The chain carries TRBV20-1 and TRBJ2-5; 12 bases line up with TRBD2. The CDR3 consists of 17 residues. With V trimmed by 0 bases and J by 2 bases, 7 bases remained unmatched. Germline values: CDR1 DFQATT, CDR2 SNEGSKA (reference sequence). The CDR3 here is CSARDPSTSGSQETQYF. The CDR3 DNA is TGCAGTGCTAGAGATCCATCGACTAGCGGGAGTCAAGAGACCCAGTACTTC.

The table lists this clonotype with many counts. This chain uses TRBV6-5 with TRBJ2-5, with 9 bases identical to TRBD2. The J segment lost 7 bases and the V segment lost 7 bases, leaving 13 bases of the junction unmatched. CDR1 is MNHEY, CDR2 SVGAGI, per germline. The CDR3 covers 15 residues. CDR3 sequence (DNA): TGTGCCAGCACCGGGCGGGAGGGCCGGGGAGGGACCCAGTACTTC. It specifies CASTGREGRGGTQYF.

This clonotype was recorded many times. The genes are TRBV7-6 and TRBJ1-2; 10 nucleotides match TRBD1. V trimming: 1 base; J trimming: 3 bases; junction bases outside the gene matches: 2. The CDR3 loop spans 15 amino acids. Germline CDR1 and CDR2: SGHVS and FNYEAQ. CDR3 loop: CASSLVGQGDYGYTF. The DNA for the CDR3 is TGTGCCAGCAGCTTAGTAGGACAGGGGGACTATGGCTACACCTTC.